Listed below are T cell receptor beta chains from one sample, sequenced in a study of cytomegalovirus exposure and HLA in healthy donors. Produced via immunoSEQ multiplex PCR; TCRdb's table is partial and in-frame only. This sample has around 170,000 clones, with 75% to 90% found just once. Sequences were obtained from PBMCs. The receptors come from a man between 40 and 49 years old in good health and CMV-seropositive. The CDR3 runs from the conserved cysteine through the conserved F or W. A D gene is named only where the DNA matches it firmly. Some rows have no size entry. The others give once, few or many, or a class for an expanded clone.

j_call,v_call,d_call,cdr3_length,clone_size,cdr3_nt,cdr3_aa
TRBJ2-5,TRBV28,TRBD2,16,.,TGTGCCAGCAGCCTCATCCATCCCGGGGGGTGGGAGACCCAGTACTTC,CASSLIHPGGWETQYF
TRBJ2-7,TRBV6-1,.,14,.,TGTGCCAGCAGTGAGACGACAGATACCTACGAGCAGTACTTC,CASSETTDTYEQYF
TRBJ1-2,TRBV28,.,13,once,TGTGCCAGCAGGGAGGGACTCCTTTATGGCTACACCTTC,CASREGLLYGYTF
TRBJ2-2,TRBV19,TRBD1,15,.,TGTGCCAGTAGTATTACGGGACAGGGGACCGGGGAGCTGTTTTTT,CASSITGQGTGELFF
TRBJ2-7,TRBV5-6,TRBD1,15,.,TGTGCCAGCAGCCCACCAGGACAGGGAGTTTACGAGCAGTACTTC,CASSPPGQGVYEQYF
TRBJ2-7,TRBV5-1,.,15,.,TGCGCCAGCAGCTTAGAGACAGTGCAGGCCTACGAGCAGTACTTC,CASSLETVQAYEQYF
TRBJ1-6,TRBV2,TRBD1,12,.,TGTGCCAGCAGTGGGACAGGGCGATCCCTCCACTTT,CASSGTGRSLHF
TRBJ2-1,TRBV5-1,.,15,.,TGCGCCAGCAGCTTAGCGGATAGCTCCTACAATGAGCAGTTCTTC,CASSLADSSYNEQFF
TRBJ1-4,TRBV19,.,15,once,TGTGCCAGTAGTATAGCGGCAGGGGATAATGAAAAACTGTTTTTT,CASSIAAGDNEKLFF
TRBJ1-5,TRBV11-1,.,15,.,TGTGCCAGCAGCTTAGACGGCGGCGCCAATCAGCCCCAGCATTTT,CASSLDGGANQPQHF
TRBJ2-7,TRBV30,.,14,.,TGTGCCTGGAGTGTACCAGGGTGGTCCTACGAGCAGTACTTC,CAWSVPGWSYEQYF
TRBJ2-7,TRBV7-9,TRBD1,14,.,TGTGCCAGCAGCCCCGGACAGGGGTTCAACGAGCAGTACTTC,CASSPGQGFNEQYF
TRBJ1-1,TRBV29-1,.,14,.,TGCAGCGTTGAGTCTTTCCGGGGTGGGACTGAAGCTTTCTTT,CSVESFRGGTEAFF
TRBJ1-3,TRBV19,TRBD1,18,.,TGTGCCAGTAGTATTTTCGGGACAGGGGCACCGTCTGGAAACACCATATATTTT,CASSIFGTGAPSGNTIYF
TRBJ2-7,TRBV11-3,TRBD2,15,.,TGTGCCAGCAGCGGGGGATGGGGGGGTGCGGACGAGCAGTACTTC,CASSGGWGGADEQYF
TRBJ2-7,TRBV13,TRBD2,15,.,TGTGCCAGCAGCGAAGCGGGGGGACCTCGGGACGAGCAGTACTTC,CASSEAGGPRDEQYF
TRBJ2-5,TRBV15,.,13,.,TGTGCCACCAGCAGAACCATTCCGGGGACCCAGTACTTC,CATSRTIPGTQYF
TRBJ1-6,TRBV4-1,.,18,.,TGCGCCAGCAGCCAAGGCAGTCAGGCAGGGCCCCCGGGTTCACCCCTCCACTTT,CASSQGSQAGPPGSPLHF
TRBJ2-1,TRBV7-2,.,11,few,TGTGCCAGCAGCTTAAAGGGGGTTGCGTTCTTC,CASSLKGVAFF
TRBJ1-3,TRBV29-1,.,14,.,TGCAGCGTTGAAGGCGGGGATTTTGGAAACACCATATATTTT,CSVEGGDFGNTIYF
TRBJ1-5,TRBV6-5,.,14,.,TGTGCCAGCAGGTCAGTTCTGGGCAATCAGCCCCAGCATTTT,CASRSVLGNQPQHF
TRBJ2-2,TRBV4-3,.,15,few,TGCGCCAGCAGCCAAGATCCAGGGATCGCCGGGGAGCTGTTTTTT,CASSQDPGIAGELFF